One sample yielded the 26 T cell receptor beta chains listed below, sequenced in a study of cytomegalovirus exposure and HLA in healthy donors. Generated by immunoSEQ multiplex PCR, the TCRdb table keeps only in-frame clones and is missing some. Here the sample spans approximately 100,000 clones, about 85% being singletons. Sequencing used PBMCs. The receptors shown here come from a woman between 18 and 29 years old in good health and CMV-seropositive.

CDR3 region: CASSLGGTGFYEQYV. The CDR3 coding sequence is TGCGCCAGCAGCTTGGGGGGGACAGGGTTCTACGAGCAGTACGTC. The chain uses TRBV5-1 and TRBJ2-7, with TRBD1 matching over 9 bases. With V trimmed by 0 bases and J by 3 bases, 4 bases remained unmatched. Germline CDR1 is SGHRS and CDR2 is YFSETQ. The length of the CDR3 is 15 residues.

The rearrangement links TRBV6-5 to TRBJ2-7, with 11 nucleotides matching TRBD1. V gave up 6 bases and J gave up 5 bases; unmatched junction bases: 6. Germline values: CDR1 MNHEY, CDR2 SVGAGI. The CDR3 consists of 14 residues. CDR3 region: CASSRTGGGDEQYF. The DNA for the CDR3 is TGTGCCAGCAGCCGGACAGGGGGCGGGGACGAGCAGTACTTC.

The J gene is TRBJ1-5, the V gene TRBV15; possibly TRBD1 for D (5 bases). This CDR3 contains 16 residues. V was clipped by 3 bases and J by 3 bases, with 15 bases between them. Germline-derived CDR1 and CDR2 are LNHNV and YYDKDF (reference sequence). The CDR3 protein is CATSSPQGGLNQPQHF. CDR3 nucleotide sequence: TGTGCCACCAGCAGCCCTCAGGGAGGGCTCAATCAGCCCCAGCATTTT.

The rearrangement uses TRBV20-1 and TRBJ2-1; D unresolved. V lost 3 bases and J lost 4, with 4 bases in between. The CDR3 is made up of 11 amino acids. CDR1 DFQATT and CDR2 SNEGSKA come from the germline V gene (reference sequence). CDR3 residues: CSASSYNEQFF. The DNA of the CDR3 is TGCAGTGCTAGTTCGTACAATGAGCAGTTCTTC.

V gene TRBV15 combines with J gene TRBJ1-4; D possibly corresponds to TRBD1 (5 bases). This CDR3 has 13 amino acids. CDR1 LNHNV and CDR2 YYDKDF come from the germline V gene (reference sequence). V lost 10 bases and J 9 bases, leaving 18 bases between the germline ends. Here the CDR3 DNA reads TGTGCCAGCGGGGACCCCGGACGGAAAAAACTGTTTTTT. Translating it yields CASGDPGRKKLFF.

The V gene is TRBV7-8, the J gene TRBJ2-3, with no clear D. Trimming cost V 4 bases and J 6 bases, with 8 bases left between them. This CDR3 is built from 12 residues. The germline V gene encodes CDR1 SGHVS and CDR2 FQNEAQ. CDR3 region: CASSYSTDTQYF. The CDR3 bases are TGTGCCAGCAGCTACTCCACGGATACGCAGTATTTT.

The CDR3 sequence: CASGPTGGSNQPQHF. In nucleotides, the CDR3 is TGTGCCAGCGGACCGACAGGGGGGAGCAATCAGCCCCAGCATTTT. The genes are TRBV19 and TRBJ1-5; 9 bases line up with TRBD1. The CDR3 has 15 residues. V lost 9 bases to trimming and J lost 1 base; unmatched junction nucleotides: 7. Germline V gene data show CDR1 as LNHDA and CDR2 as SQIVND (reference sequence).

The chain uses TRBV29-1 and TRBJ1-1; maybe TRBD1 (5 bases). This CDR3 contains 14 residues. Germline V gene sequence: CDR1 SQVTM, CDR2 ANQGSEA. The V end lost 2 bases, the J end lost 0 bases, and 10 bases lay between the germline ends. CDR3 residues: CSVERGHMNTEAFF. The DNA of the CDR3 is TGCAGCGTTGAAAGGGGCCACATGAACACTGAAGCTTTCTTT.

V gene TRBV19 combines with J gene TRBJ1-4, with D possibly TRBD1 on 6 matching bases. This CDR3 contains 13 residues. CDR1 is LNHDA, CDR2 SQIVND, per germline (reference sequence). Trimming cost V 5 bases and J 8 bases, with 12 bases left between them. For the CDR3, the DNA is TGTGCCAGTAGTCAGGGGACAATGGAAAAACTGTTTTTT. This encodes CASSQGTMEKLFF.

The V gene is TRBV15, the J gene TRBJ2-7, with 8 nucleotides matching TRBD1. Germline CDR1 reads LNHNV; CDR2 reads YYDKDF (reference sequence). This CDR3 has 14 residues. J lost 2 bases, V lost 6 bases, and 6 bases had no gene match. The CDR3 protein is CATSTGGNTYEQYF. The DNA of the CDR3 is TGTGCCACCAGTACAGGGGGAAATACCTACGAGCAGTACTTC.

V and J are TRBV18 and TRBJ1-2; 8 bases are a match to TRBD1. Germline V gene data show CDR1 as KGHSH and CDR2 as LQKENI. J lost 7 bases, V lost 3 bases, and 7 bases had no gene match. The CDR3 extends over 14 amino acids. The CDR3 spells CASSPQTGESGYTF. Here the CDR3 DNA reads TGTGCCAGCTCACCGCAGACAGGGGAATCTGGCTACACCTTC.

The chain combines TRBV14 with TRBJ2-3; D is possibly TRBD1 (6 bases). The V and J ends lost 4 bases and 6 bases respectively, with 14 bases between them. Germline loops: CDR1 SGHDN, CDR2 FVKESK. The CDR3 has 14 residues. The CDR3 bases are TGTGCCAGCAGCCGCACAACAGGGTGGGATACGCAGTATTTT. Its translation: CASSRTTGWDTQYF.

J is TRBJ2-5 and V is TRBV28, with D maybe TRBD2 (6 bases). Trimming took off 5 bases at V and 4 bases at J, with 11 bases between the two ends. The CDR3 covers 13 residues. CDR1 is MDHEN, CDR2 SYDVKM, per germline. The CDR3 coding sequence is TGTGCCAGCAGTCCCCACGGGAGAGAGACCCAGTACTTC. This encodes CASSPHGRETQYF.

Turning to this clone: One junction end does not reproduce the germline sequence, and a read error may be involved. The V and J genes are TRBV2 and TRBJ2-6; D possibly corresponds to TRBD2 (5 bases). This CDR3 has 14 residues. Germline V gene data show CDR1 as SNHLY and CDR2 as FYNNEI. The CDR3 spells CASTRDSGTNVLTF. DNA of the CDR3: TGTGCCAGCACTCGGGATAGTGGGACCAACGTCCTGACTTTC.

This clone was seen once. This chain connects TRBV7-9 to TRBJ1-4, with D unresolved. CDR3 length equals 15 residues. V lost 0 bases, J lost 12 bases, and 17 bases lay in between. Germline V lookup: CDR1 SEHNR, CDR2 FQNEAQ (reference sequence). CDR3: CASSLAGDGSRELFF. The CDR3 nucleotides are TGTGCCAGCAGCTTAGCTGGTGACGGATCTCGGGAACTGTTTTTT.

The CDR3 sequence: CASSPTVGGGEKLFF. DNA of the CDR3: TGTGCCAGCAGCCCAACGGTAGGGGGCGGTGAAAAACTGTTTTTT. The rearrangement links TRBV21-1 to TRBJ1-4; TRBD1, as called in the table, went unchecked against the DNA. TRBV21-1 is given as a pseudogene. The CDR3 consists of 15 residues.

This sequence joins TRBV9 and TRBJ2-1; maybe TRBD2 (6 bases). The CDR3 has 14 residues. In germline, CDR1 is SGDLS, CDR2 YYNGEE. Deletions cut 6 bases from V and 8 bases from J, with 18 bases between. The CDR3 sequence: CASNGGGGFYEQFF. The CDR3 DNA reads TGTGCCAGCAATGGGGGAGGAGGGTTTTATGAGCAGTTCTTC.

This CDR3 is CASSPTTGPYEQYV. For the CDR3, the DNA is TGTGCCAGCAGCCCCACGACAGGGCCCTACGAGCAGTACGTC. The chain couples TRBV28 to TRBJ2-7; 7 bases are shared with TRBD1. The CDR3 runs to 14 residues. V dropped 6 bases and J dropped 2; count of bases not matched to a gene: 7. In germline, CDR1 is MDHEN, CDR2 SYDVKM.

V and J are TRBV2 and TRBJ2-1, with D possibly TRBD2 on 5 matching bases. Germline V CDR1 and CDR2: SNHLY, FYNNEI. The CDR3 covers 14 residues. V was trimmed by 7 bases and J by 6 bases, leaving 16 bases between them. DNA of the CDR3: TGTGCCAGCATTAGAGGGTCCGAGGGCAATGAGCAGTTCTTC. It codes for CASIRGSEGNEQFF.

J is TRBJ2-3 and V is TRBV27, with 10 bases aligning to TRBD2. There are 15 residues in the CDR3. The V and J ends lost 8 bases and 2 bases, in that order; junction bases with no gene match: 7. Per the germline V gene, CDR1 is MNHEY and CDR2 is SMNVEV (reference sequence). The CDR3, as DNA: TGTGCCAGCGGCTTAGCGGGGGGACCCACAGATACGCAGTATTTT. Translating it yields CASGLAGGPTDTQYF.

The chain combines TRBV19 with TRBJ1-6; D is unclear. The CDR3 runs to 16 residues. V was cut by 3 bases and J by 0 bases, with 9 bases left in between. CDR1 is LNHDA and CDR2 is SQIVND in the germline V gene (reference sequence). The CDR3 sequence is CASSMSANSYNSPLHF. In nucleotides, the CDR3 is TGTGCCAGTAGTATGTCTGCTAACTCCTATAATTCACCCCTCCACTTT.

The genes are TRBV11-2 and TRBJ1-4; unclear D gene. Germline V gene sequence: CDR1 SGHAT, CDR2 FQNNGV. The CDR3 is 14 residues long. The ends were cut back, 8 bases at V and 5 bases at J, with 15 bases in the middle. The CDR3 sequence: CASAVAGLNEKLFF. CDR3 DNA sequence: TGTGCCAGCGCTGTCGCGGGATTGAATGAAAAACTGTTTTTT.

This clone showed up just once. The chain couples TRBV2 to TRBJ2-3, with 8 bases matching TRBD1. From germline, CDR1 is SNHLY and CDR2 FYNNEI. J was trimmed by 0 bases and V by 8 bases; bases with no gene match: 10. CDR3 length equals 16 residues. The CDR3, as DNA: TGTGCCAGCTCCCCCCCGACAGGGGTGAGCACAGATACGCAGTATTTT. Protein sequence: CASSPPTGVSTDTQYF.

The chain recombines TRBV6-6 with TRBJ1-6, with D possibly TRBD1 on 5 matching bases. The V gene lost 7 bases and the J gene lost 5 bases, with 15 bases spanning the gap. CDR1 and CDR2 (germline): MNHNY, SVGAGI (reference sequence). The CDR3 runs to 15 residues. The CDR3 region is CASNSGSGNNSPLHF. The CDR3 nucleotides are TGTGCCAGCAATTCAGGGTCTGGAAATAATTCACCCCTCCACTTT.

This clone showed up just a few times. The chain carries TRBV29-1 and TRBJ2-1, with D perhaps matching TRBD2 (7 bases). Looked up from germline, CDR1 is SQVTM and CDR2 is ANQGSEA. This CDR3 is 14 amino acids long. V lost 5 bases and J lost 7, with 18 bases in between. Here the CDR3 reads CSVQRGGGLNEQFF. The CDR3, as DNA: TGCAGCGTTCAACGAGGGGGGGGATTGAATGAGCAGTTCTTC.

As DNA, the CDR3 is TGTGCCAGCAGCCAGGATGGCGGGGGGTATTCACCCCTCCACTTT. It is translated as CASSQDGGGYSPLHF. The genes are TRBV14 and TRBJ1-6, with D tentatively TRBD1 (5 bases). The CDR3 has 15 amino acids. Deletions cut 3 bases from V and 8 bases from J, with 14 bases between. Germline values: CDR1 SGHDN, CDR2 FVKESK.